The 5 T cell receptor beta chains in this list originate from one sample, sequenced in a study of early T cells in non-severe SARS-CoV-2 infection. TCRdb re-derived calls from the 5' RACE reads in MiXCR, one entry per CDR3 protein. Found here are around 22,000 distinct CDR3 sequences, around 3.5% of them singletons; the top ten hold roughly 5.4%. Source material: whole blood. The receptor source for this set is an adult who was a healthcare worker with PCR-confirmed SARS-CoV-2 infection or an uninfected control (not recorded which).

In this sample, this clonotype is medium-sized. The chain links TRBV9 to TRBJ1-2; D uncertain. Between the trimmed V and J ends, which lost 2 bases and 2 bases, there was a span of 7 bases. The CDR3 is made up of 13 amino acids. In germline, CDR1 is SGDLS, CDR2 YYNGEE. CDR3 sequence reads: CASSVNGNYGYTF. CDR3 nucleotide sequence: TGTGCCAGCAGCGTCAACGGAAACTATGGCTACACCTTC.

This clonotype was seen a few times. In DNA form, the CDR3 reads TGCAGTGCTAGAGATCTGAGGATTTACGAGCAGTACTTC. The encoded protein is CSARDLRIYEQYF. This chain uses TRBV20-1 with TRBJ2-7; no clear D gene. The ends were cut back, 0 bases at V and 4 bases at J, with 10 bases in the middle. The CDR3 length is 13 residues. Germline assignment: CDR1 DFQATT and CDR2 SNEGSKA (reference sequence).

Many counts were recorded for this clonotype. CDR3 sequence: CASRPPGSLAYEQYF. In DNA, the CDR3 is TGTGCCAGCAGACCCCCCGGTAGCCTAGCCTACGAGCAGTACTTC. The chain links TRBV6-2 or TRBV6-3 to TRBJ2-7; D not resolved. The CDR3 runs 15 residues. Trimming shortened V by 6 bases and J by 2 bases, and 17 bases separated the two germline ends. Germline values: CDR1 MNHEY, CDR2 SVGEGT.

This clonotype was counted between two and nine times. This chain joins TRBV12-3 or TRBV12-4 and TRBJ1-5, with a possible D match to TRBD1 (5 bases). The V gene lost 7 bases and the J gene lost 7 bases, with 14 bases spanning the gap. This CDR3 is built from 13 residues. This chain's CDR3 is CASIKGLGQPQHF. Here the CDR3 DNA reads TGTGCCAGCATAAAGGGGTTGGGGCAGCCCCAGCATTTT.

This clonotype was counted many times. The chain employs TRBV7-6 and TRBJ2-1; TRBD1 agrees at 9 bases. With 5 bases clipped from V and 5 bases from J, the junction kept 7 bases outside the gene matches. Germline V gene data show CDR1 as SGHVS and CDR2 as FNYEAQ. The CDR3 has 15 residues. The CDR3, as DNA: TGTGCCAGCAGCCTTAGACAGGGGGTGGACAATGAGCAGTTCTTC. It is translated as CASSLRQGVDNEQFF.